Below are 21 T cell receptor beta chains sequenced from a single sample in a study of T cell repertoires in aging, cancer and after chemotherapy. Multiplex touch-down PCR with TRB-A/B primers amplified rearranged V-D-J TRB sequences. TCRdb re-called the multiplex PCR reads with MiXCR, one entry per CDR3 protein. Of 900 to 1,500 distinct CDR3 sequences in the sample, 20% to 30% were seen once. TCR beta rearrangements were amplified from peripheral blood genomic DNA. The specimen sequenced was blood. The receptors come from a human donor with a solid tumor.

This clonotype is deemed medium-sized. The rearrangement joins TRBV15 to TRBJ1-5; the match to TRBD1 covers 11 bases. The CDR3 is made up of 15 amino acids. V shed 6 bases, J shed 4 bases, and the junction held 5 bases outside the gene matches. Looked up from germline, CDR1 is LNHNV and CDR2 is YYDKDF (reference sequence). The CDR3, as DNA: TGTGCCACCAGTACCGGGACAGGGGGAAATCAGCCCCAGCATTTT. It yields the protein CATSTGTGGNQPQHF.

This clonotype was recorded only once. CDR3 sequence reads: CASRRGHEQYF. In DNA, the CDR3 is TGTGCCAGTAGGCGGGGCCACGAGCAGTACTTC. V is TRBV19 and J is TRBJ2-7, with D possibly TRBD2 on 6 matching bases. Trimming pared 6 bases from V and 5 bases from J, leaving 8 bases between. Germline CDR1 reads LNHDA; CDR2 reads SQIVND (reference sequence). The CDR3 covers 11 residues. Using reference TRBV19 and TRBJ2-7 for the parts outside the CDR3, the full variable domain is DGGITQSPKYLFRKEGQNVTLSCEQNLNHDAMYWYRQDPGQGLRLIYYSQIVNDFQKGDIAEGYSVSREKKESFPLTVTSAQKNPTAFYLCASRRGHEQYFGPGTRLTVT.

By its share, this clonotype is large. V gene TRBV6-1 combines with J gene TRBJ2-7, with D unclear. There are 16 residues in the CDR3. V was trimmed by 6 bases and J by 3 bases, leaving 21 bases between them. Germline loops: CDR1 MNHNS, CDR2 SASEGT. The CDR3 region has the DNA TGTGCCAGCAGCCTCCCCGCTGGGCGGAGCGTCTACGAGCAGTACTTC. Encoded protein: CASSLPAGRSVYEQYF.

This clonotype is medium-sized within its sample. The chain couples TRBV6-2 or TRBV6-3 to TRBJ2-7; D unclear. Germline loops: CDR1 MNHEY, CDR2 SVGEGT. The CDR3 consists of 17 residues. The V gene lost 2 bases and the J gene lost 0 bases, with 17 bases spanning the gap. The CDR3, as DNA: TGTGCCAGCAGTTACCCAGGTCCGGGTCAGAGCTCCTACGAGCAGTACTTC. Translation: CASSYPGPGQSSYEQYF.

This clonotype is deemed large. This chain links TRBV19 with TRBJ2-5; D is undetermined. The CDR3 sequence is 15 residues long. Deletions cut 4 bases from V and 7 bases from J, with 19 bases between. Germline V CDR1 and CDR2: LNHDA, SQIVND (reference sequence). CDR3 DNA: TGTGCCAGTAGTACGCCGGACGGTGCTAGGAGGACCCAGTACTTC. This gives the protein CASSTPDGARRTQYF.

This clonotype rates as medium-sized (0.01 to 0.1%). The chain combines TRBV5-4 with TRBJ2-2; TRBD2 aligns across 8 bases. The CDR3 consists of 17 residues. Losses at the gene ends were 4 bases for V and 5 bases for J; bases not matched to a gene: 13. The germline gives CDR1 SGHNT, CDR2 YYREEE (reference sequence). The CDR3 region is CASSRVPRGGGTGELFF. The CDR3 DNA reads TGTGCCAGCAGCAGGGTCCCCCGGGGGGGTGGTACCGGGGAGCTGTTTTTT.

In its sample, this clonotype is large. This chain uses TRBV19 with TRBJ2-3, with 7 positions matching TRBD1. Per the germline V gene, CDR1 is LNHDA and CDR2 is SQIVND (reference sequence). With 4 bases clipped from V and 2 bases from J, the junction kept 12 bases outside the gene matches. This CDR3 comprises 17 residues. The CDR3 bases are TGTGCCAGTAGTAGGGTTCAGGGGGACGACCTCACAGATACGCAGTATTTT. Its protein product is CASSRVQGDDLTDTQYF.

This clonotype came up a few times. The chain is built from TRBV7-3 and TRBJ1-1; D is unclear. V lost 1 base and J lost 8, with 11 bases in between. CDR1 SGHTA and CDR2 FQGTGA come from the germline V gene. This CDR3 spans 13 amino acids. The CDR3: CASSLNSGKEAFF. In nucleotides, the CDR3 is TGTGCCAGCAGCTTAAATTCTGGCAAGGAAGCTTTCTTT.

Here the CDR3 reads CASSSRDRGRQPQHF. DNA of the CDR3: TGTGCCAGCAGCTCCCGGGACAGGGGACGTCAGCCCCAGCATTTT. The chain has TRBV7-2 and TRBJ1-5; 10 bases are shared with TRBD1. J was trimmed by 6 bases and V by 4 bases; bases with no gene match: 6. CDR1 is SGHTA and CDR2 is FQGNSA in the germline V gene. The CDR3 is 15 residues long. Combining the CDR3 with reference TRBV7-2 and TRBJ1-5 gives the whole variable domain GAGVSQSPSNKVTEKGKDVELRCDPISGHTALYWYRQSLGQGLEFLIYFQGNSAPDKSGLPSDRFSAERTGGSVSTLTIQRTQQEDSAVYLCASSSRDRGRQPQHFGDGTRLSIL.

CDR3 nucleotides: TGTGCCTCACGGGCGGGGGCCAACGTCCTGACTTTC. Residues: CASRAGANVLTF. The V call is TRBV7-9, the J call TRBJ2-6; D call uncertain. This CDR3 spans 12 amino acids. Trimming stripped 11 bases from V and 4 bases from J, with 9 bases between. CDR1 SEHNR and CDR2 FQNEAQ come from the germline V gene (reference sequence). Filled out from reference TRBV7-9 and TRBJ2-6, the complete variable domain reads DTGVSQNPRHKITKRGQNVTFRCDPISEHNRLYWYRQTLGQGPEFLTYFQNEAQLEKSRLLSDRFSAERPKGSFSTLEIQRTEQGDSAMYLCASRAGANVLTFGAGSRLTVL.

This clonotype is medium-sized in the sample. The chain uses TRBV27 and TRBJ1-1; 7 bases fit TRBD1. The CDR3 covers 14 residues. With V trimmed by 5 bases and J by 0 bases, 3 bases remained unmatched. CDR1 and CDR2 from the germline V gene are MNHEY and SMNVEV (reference sequence). CDR3 residues: CASSAQGVNTEAFF. CDR3 sequence (DNA): TGTGCCAGCAGTGCGCAGGGGGTGAACACTGAAGCTTTCTTT.

This clonotype is classed as medium-sized. The genes are TRBV19 and TRBJ1-1, with D uncertain. Germline V CDR1 and CDR2: LNHDA, SQIVND (reference sequence). V lost 3 bases to trimming and J lost 1 base, with 12 bases between them. The CDR3 is made up of 15 amino acids. CDR3 residues: CASSMSGWGNTEAFF. CDR3 bases: TGTGCCAGTAGTATGAGCGGTTGGGGGAACACTGAAGCTTTCTTT.

The V and J genes are TRBV12-3 or TRBV12-4 and TRBJ1-2; the match to TRBD1 covers 9 bases. The CDR3 is made up of 13 amino acids. For the CDR3, the DNA is TGTGTTAGCAGTCCGACAGGGGGGTATGGCTACACCTTC. Residues: CVSSPTGGYGYTF.

This chain connects TRBV4-3 to TRBJ1-4; the match to TRBD1 covers 8 bases. Germline V gene data show CDR1 as LGHNA and CDR2 as YSLEER. Trimming took 2 bases from V and 8 from J; bases not matched to a gene: 7. CDR3 length equals 15 residues. CDR3 sequence reads: CASSQSGQGIEKLFF. The CDR3 DNA reads as TGCGCCAGCAGCCAATCTGGACAGGGCATCGAAAAACTGTTTTTT.

The gene calls are TRBV19 and TRBJ2-7, with TRBD1 identical over 10 bases. V trimming: 4 bases; J trimming: 2 bases; junction bases outside the gene matches: 2. This CDR3 has 14 amino acids. From germline, CDR1 is LNHDA and CDR2 SQIVND (reference sequence). CDR3 nucleotides: TGTGCCAGTAGTAGAGGGACAGGGGCCTACGAGCAGTACTTC. This sequence encodes CASSRGTGAYEQYF.

The rearrangement links TRBV7-2 to TRBJ2-1; TRBD2 matches 10 bases. From germline, CDR1 is SGHTA and CDR2 FQGNSA. This CDR3 has 15 amino acids. With 4 bases clipped from V and 8 bases from J, the junction kept 8 bases outside the gene matches. The CDR3 region has the DNA TGTGCCAGCAGCTCAAAAGCGGGGGGGCCGCATGAGCAGTTCTTC. It yields the protein CASSSKAGGPHEQFF.

By share of the sample, this clonotype is medium-sized. The chain has TRBV24-1 and TRBJ1-4, with unresolved D. The germline gives CDR1 KGHDR, CDR2 SFDVKD. The CDR3 is 13 amino acids. The V end lost 4 bases, the J end lost 8 bases, and 10 bases lay between the germline ends. The CDR3, as DNA: TGTGCCACCAGTGACCTTATTCAAGAAAAACTGTTTTTT. Translated: CATSDLIQEKLFF.

This clonotype turned up a few times. The chain joins TRBV7-2 to TRBJ2-7, with TRBD1 matching 7 bases. Trimming at V came to 5 bases and at J to 4 bases, leaving 14 bases not matched to a gene. The germline V gene encodes CDR1 SGHTA and CDR2 FQGNSA. CDR3 length equals 16 residues. As DNA, the CDR3 is TGTGCCAGCAGCGGGGGTGGGTCAGGGGGAGCGTACGAGCAGTACTTC. This encodes CASSGGGSGGAYEQYF. The full variable domain, rest sourced from reference TRBV7-2 and TRBJ2-7, is GAGVSQSPSNKVTEKGKDVELRCDPISGHTALYWYRQSLGQGLEFLIYFQGNSAPDKSGLPSDRFSAERTGGSVSTLTIQRTQQEDSAVYLCASSGGGSGGAYEQYFGPGTRLTVT.

By share, this clonotype counts as medium-sized. The chain carries TRBV7-2 and TRBJ2-7, with D possibly being TRBD2 (6 bases). The germline V and J ends were trimmed by 2 bases and 5 bases, with 13 bases remaining between them. CDR1 is SGHTA, CDR2 FQGNSA, per germline. This CDR3 has 14 residues. The CDR3 loop reads CASSLFSRTNEQYF. The CDR3 nucleotides are TGTGCCAGCAGCTTATTCTCTAGGACTAACGAGCAGTACTTC.

The rearrangement uses TRBV7-2 and TRBJ2-3; 9 bases align to TRBD2. Germline lookup yields CDR1 SGHTA and CDR2 FQGNSA. The CDR3 has 17 residues. The trim removed 4 bases at V and 4 bases at J, leaving 12 bases unmatched. Written as DNA, the CDR3 is TGTGCCAGCAGCTACCTAGGCGGGGGGGGGGGAGCAGATACGCAGTATTTT. This codes for CASSYLGGGGGADTQYF.

This clonotype ranks as medium-sized. The chain has TRBV12-3 or TRBV12-4 and TRBJ1-2; the match to TRBD1 covers 7 bases. Trimming at V came to 3 bases and at J to 4 bases, leaving 20 bases not matched to a gene. The CDR3 spans 19 residues. The CDR3 is CASSLGSGPGGRFGYGYTF. CDR3 DNA sequence: TGTGCCAGCAGTTTGGGTAGTGGGCCAGGGGGTCGGTTCGGCTATGGCTACACCTTC.